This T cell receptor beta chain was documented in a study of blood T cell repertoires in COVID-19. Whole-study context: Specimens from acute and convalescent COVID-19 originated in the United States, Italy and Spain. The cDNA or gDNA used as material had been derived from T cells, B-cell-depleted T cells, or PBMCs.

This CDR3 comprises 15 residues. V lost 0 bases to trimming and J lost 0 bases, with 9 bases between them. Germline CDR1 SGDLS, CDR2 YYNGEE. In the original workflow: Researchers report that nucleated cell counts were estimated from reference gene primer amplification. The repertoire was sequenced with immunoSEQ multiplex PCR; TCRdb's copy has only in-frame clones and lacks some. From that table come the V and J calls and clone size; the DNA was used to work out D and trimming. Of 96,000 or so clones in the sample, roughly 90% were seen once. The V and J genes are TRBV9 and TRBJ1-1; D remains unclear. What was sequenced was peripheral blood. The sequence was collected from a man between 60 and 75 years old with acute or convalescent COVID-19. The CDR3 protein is CASSVVPGLNTEAFF. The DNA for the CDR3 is TGTGCCAGCAGCGTAGTACCGGGTCTGAACACTGAAGCTTTCTTT.